Listed below are T cell receptor beta chains from one sample, sequenced in a study of radiation and T cells in renal cell carcinoma. Assay used: immunoSEQ multiplex PCR; TCRdb lists only in-frame clones, some missing. Of some 150,000 clones in the sample, 75% to 90% were seen once. The sequenced sample was blood, obtained from a patient whose treatment included radiotherapy and nephrectomy. The source of these receptors is a woman in her forties or fifties with renal cell carcinoma. The CDR3 runs from the conserved cysteine through the conserved F or W. D genes are given only for firm matches. Some rows mark clone size as missing; the rest say once, few, many or name a class of expanded clone.

clone_size	d_call	v_call	j_call	cdr3_nt	cdr3_aa
-	-	TRBV30	TRBJ1-1	TGTGCCTGGACCCCGCTTGACGGAGACCTGCCTGAAGCTTTCTTT	CAWTPLDGDLPEAFF
once	-	TRBV6-7	TRBJ1-1	TGTGCCAGCAGTCTCCCACGGGAGCCCTTGGGGTTAAAAACTGAAGCTTTCTTT	CASSLPREPLGLKTEAFF
-	TRBD2	TRBV10-3	TRBJ2-5	TGTGCCATCAGTGCAGGGACTAGGCGGGCCCAGTACTTC	CAISAGTRRAQYF
-	-	TRBV19	TRBJ2-3	TGTGCCAGTAGTATCGAGCCGCTAGCTACGCAGTATTTT	CASSIEPLATQYF
-	-	TRBV30	TRBJ2-7	TGTGCCTGGACAGGGGACACCTACGAGCAGTACTTC	CAWTGDTYEQYF
-	-	TRBV7-2	TRBJ2-7	TGTGCCAGCAGCAACACAGGGTCCTACGAGCAGTACTTC	CASSNTGSYEQYF
once	-	TRBV5-8	TRBJ2-5	TGTGCCAGCAGCTTGTCGCTAGCGAGCGAGACCCAGTACTTC	CASSLSLASETQYF
-	TRBD1	TRBV18	TRBJ2-7	TGTGCCAGCTCACCACGGATTGCCGGGACAGGGGGTGACGAGCAGTACTTC	CASSPRIAGTGGDEQYF
few	-	TRBV5-4	TRBJ1-1	TGTGCCAGCAGCTTTTACCAGGGGACTGAAGCTTTCTTT	CASSFYQGTEAFF
-	-	TRBV19	TRBJ2-5	TGTGCCAGTAGTCCGTACACGACGCAAGAGACCCAGTACTTC	CASSPYTTQETQYF
-	-	TRBV7-2	TRBJ1-2	TGTGCCAGCAGCTTACCGGGTAGTTTGGATGGCTACACCTTC	CASSLPGSLDGYTF
few	TRBD1	TRBV5-1	TRBJ1-2	TGCGCCAGCAGCACCCTAGGGACAGGCTATGGCTACACCTTC	CASSTLGTGYGYTF
once	-	TRBV7-7	TRBJ2-3	TGTGCCAGCAGCCCAGGACCCGCAGATACGCAGTATTTT	CASSPGPADTQYF
-	TRBD1	TRBV18	TRBJ1-5	TGTGCCAGCTCACCGTCCGGGACAGGCAATCAGCCCCAGCATTTT	CASSPSGTGNQPQHF
-	-	TRBV7-9	TRBJ2-5	TGTGCCAGCAGCTTAGCAGGGGGGGAGACCCAGTACTTC	CASSLAGGETQYF
-	-	TRBV29-1	TRBJ1-2	TGCAGCGTTGTAATTTTACACAGCTATGGCTACACCTTC	CSVVILHSYGYTF
-	TRBD1	TRBV25-1	TRBJ2-7	TGTGCCAGCAGTGGGGGAGGGACAGGGCGTCTCGAGCAGTACTTC	CASSGGGTGRLEQYF
-	-	TRBV7-2	TRBJ2-2	TGTGCCAGCAGCCGAGAGACAAAAACCGGGGAGCTGTTTTTT	CASSRETKTGELFF
-	TRBD1	TRBV5-1	TRBJ2-1	TGCGCCAGCAGCTTGGGGTGGGGGACAGAACCATCGAAGGTCGTTGATGAGCAGTTCTTC	CASSLGWGTEPSKVVDEQFF
-	TRBD1	TRBV10-3	TRBJ1-1	TGTGCCATCAGTGCAGGGGGCGGCACTGAAGCTTTCTTT	CAISAGGGTEAFF
-	TRBD1	TRBV10-3	TRBJ2-7	TGTGCCGCCAGACTGGGACAGGGTGGCGGGATTAACTCCTACGAGCAGTACTTC	CAARLGQGGGINSYEQYF